This T cell receptor beta chain is from a study of cytomegalovirus exposure and HLA in healthy donors. Whereas donors were nominally healthy upon sampling, unrecorded immune exposures were probable. PCR amplification relied on 60 Vbeta primers (plus 13 Jbeta primers). The table came from immunoSEQ multiplex PCR; TCRdb's copy has only in-frame clones and leaves some out. The data contain tens of thousands of clones, around 76% of them singletons. This clone rates as medium-sized (0.01 to 0.1%). Its antigen is undetermined. Whole-study findings and limits: A link between a missense DCLRE1C variant and TCR beta V- and J-gene trimming emerged from a later analysis. Reported findings show TCR beta sequences accurately forecast HLA-A and HLA-B alleles in most subjects.

Sequencing was performed on PBMCs. The receptor was isolated from a male donor in good health and CMV-seropositive.

CDR3 sequence (DNA): TGTGCCAGCAGTGATCCCAAGCGGGAGGGCCGCGAGCAGTACTTC. As protein: CASSDPKREGREQYF. The chain uses TRBV25-1 and TRBJ2-7; 10 bases are shared with TRBD2. The germline gives CDR1 MGHDK, CDR2 SYGVNS. Trimming removed 3 bases from V and 6 bases from J; junction bases left unmatched: 8. The CDR3 is made up of 15 amino acids.